These T cell receptor beta chains were read from a single sample in a study of T cell changes during pregnancy in multiple sclerosis. Assay: immunoSEQ multiplex PCR; the TCRdb copy retains only in-frame clones and omits some. This sample has fewer than 35,000 clones, with approximately 90% found just once. Sequencing used CD8+ T cells from peripheral blood mononuclear cells, obtained in the second trimester of pregnancy. The source of these receptors is a female donor with multiple sclerosis, enrolled in a pregnancy study. The CDR3 runs from the conserved cysteine through the conserved F or W. A D gene is named only where the DNA matches it firmly. Clone size, where shown, is once, few, many, or a class for clones that have expanded.

TGTGCCAGCAGCGAGGGGACAGGGCTATTCTACGAGCAGTACTTC CASSEGTGLFYEQYF NA TRBD1 TRBJ2-7 TRBV2 15
TGTGCCAGCAGTCCGTCTTTAGGGGGTGGGACTGAAGCTTTCTTT CASSPSLGGGTEAFF NA NA TRBJ1-1 TRBV27 15
TGTGCCAGCCATTATTACGGGACAGGGTTCAATGAGCAGTTCTTC CASHYYGTGFNEQFF once TRBD1 TRBJ2-1 TRBV27 15
TGTGCCAGCAGCTTCTCAGATACGCAGTATTTT CASSFSDTQYF NA NA TRBJ2-3 TRBV13 11
TGTGCCAGCAGTGAATCTGGGACAGGGGAAGACGAGCAGTACTTC CASSESGTGEDEQYF NA TRBD1 TRBJ2-7 TRBV25-1 15
TGTGCCAGCAGCAAGCCAATGGGACAGGCGAACACCGGGGAGCTGTTTTTT CASSKPMGQANTGELFF NA TRBD1 TRBJ2-2 TRBV7-9 17
TGTGCCTGGCGGGGGCGAGCTTTCTTT CAWRGRAFF NA NA TRBJ1-1 TRBV6-4 9
TGCAGCGTTGAGTGGGCGTACAATGAGCAGTTCTTC CSVEWAYNEQFF NA NA TRBJ2-1 TRBV29-1 12
TGTGCCAGCAGCTCTCATCCCAGGGGTAGGAATGAGCAGTTCTTC CASSSHPRGRNEQFF NA NA TRBJ2-1 TRBV5-4 15
TGTGCCAGCAGCTCGCACTCCGGGTATGAGCAGTTCTTC CASSSHSGYEQFF NA NA TRBJ2-1 TRBV13 13
TGTGCCACGGGACTAGCGGATTACAATGAGCAGTTCTTC CATGLADYNEQFF NA TRBD2 TRBJ2-1 TRBV6-5 13
TGTGCCAGCAGCCCCCCTAGCTCCTACGAGCAGTACTTC CASSPPSSYEQYF few NA TRBJ2-7 TRBV7-9 13
TGTGCCAGCAGCTTAGGGGGCTCGTCACCCCTCCACTTT CASSLGGSSPLHF NA NA TRBJ1-6 TRBV7-6 13
TGCAGCGTCCAAAGCCTAGGATTCTCCTACAATGAGCAGTTCTTC CSVQSLGFSYNEQFF NA NA TRBJ2-1 TRBV29-1 15
TGTGCCAGCAGTTCTAGCGGGAGCGCTTACAATGAGCAGTTCTTC CASSSSGSAYNEQFF NA TRBD2 TRBJ2-1 TRBV6-5 15
TGTGCCAGCAGCTTGGGGGGCCTCTACTACGAGCAGTACTTC CASSLGGLYYEQYF NA NA TRBJ2-7 TRBV5-6 14
TGTGCCAGCAGCTCGAGACGGAGGGGAACAGATACGCAGTATTTT CASSSRRRGTDTQYF NA NA TRBJ2-3 TRBV5-6 15
TGTGCCAGCAGCCATTACAATGAGCAGTTCTTC CASSHYNEQFF NA NA TRBJ2-1 TRBV7-9 11
TGTGCCAGCAGCTTTGGGGGGACCTACGAGCAGTACTTC CASSFGGTYEQYF NA NA TRBJ2-7 TRBV7-2 13
TGCGCCAGCAGCTTCGCGGACGGGGGCACTGAAGCTTTCTTT CASSFADGGTEAFF NA NA TRBJ1-1 TRBV5-1 14
TGTGCCAGCAGCATTACCTATGGCGGCGGGAAAAACATTCAGTACTTC CASSITYGGGKNIQYF NA NA TRBJ2-4 TRBV11-2 16
TGTGCCAGCAGTTCCTCGGGACAGGGGGCGAGGGTTAATGAAAAACTGTTTTTT CASSSSGQGARVNEKLFF NA TRBD1 TRBJ1-4 TRBV28 18
TGTGCCAGCAGTGTGTCGGACAGCCGCGGTCTGCCCCAGCATTTT CASSVSDSRGLPQHF NA NA TRBJ1-5 TRBV2 15
TGTGCCAGCAGCCCTGAATTGCTAGCGGTCACAGATACGCAGTATTTT CASSPELLAVTDTQYF NA TRBD2 TRBJ2-3 TRBV7-3 16
TGTGCCAGCAGCCCCGGGGGCTACGAGCAGTACTTC CASSPGGYEQYF NA NA TRBJ2-7 TRBV7-9 12
TGTGCCTGGAGTTGGGGAGGGGGCACTGAAGCTTTCTTT CAWSWGGGTEAFF few NA TRBJ1-1 TRBV30 13
TGTGCCATCAGTGAGGACAGGGGGCACTACGAGCAGTACTTC CAISEDRGHYEQYF NA TRBD1 TRBJ2-7 TRBV10-3 14
TGTGCCAGCAGCATGGAACTAGCGGGAGGAGGGGAGACCCAGTACTTC CASSMELAGGGETQYF once TRBD2 TRBJ2-5 TRBV9 16
TGTGCCAGCAGCTTGATCGGGGGGAACTATGGCTACACCTTC CASSLIGGNYGYTF NA NA TRBJ1-2 TRBV7-9 14
TGTGCCAGCAGCTACGGACAGGGGGCTGTCTATGGCTACACCTTC CASSYGQGAVYGYTF NA TRBD1 TRBJ1-2 TRBV5-4 15
TGTGCCAGCAGCTCTAGACTAGCGGGAGCTGACACCGGGGAGCTGTTTTTT CASSSRLAGADTGELFF NA TRBD2 TRBJ2-2 TRBV7-4 17
TGTGCCAGCAGCCTGGGACTAGCGGGAAGAGAGACCCAGTACTTC CASSLGLAGRETQYF NA TRBD2 TRBJ2-5 TRBV5-8 15
TGTGCCAGTAGTATTGACATACCCTCCTCTGGAAACACCATATATTTT CASSIDIPSSGNTIYF NA NA TRBJ1-3 TRBV19 16
TGCGCCAGCAGCCAAGATATTTGGGCCCACGAGCAGTACTTC CASSQDIWAHEQYF NA NA TRBJ2-7 TRBV4-1 14
TGTGCCAGCAGCCAAGAGATGGGACAGGGGAACCACGAGCAGTACTTC CASSQEMGQGNHEQYF NA TRBD1 TRBJ2-7 TRBV4-2 16
TGTGCCAGCAGCTCCCCCGGCGGGTACAATGAGCAGTTCTTC CASSSPGGYNEQFF NA NA TRBJ2-1 TRBV7-2 14
TGTGCCACTCGGGACAGAGGCTACGAGCAGTACTTC CATRDRGYEQYF NA TRBD1 TRBJ2-7 TRBV7-9 12
TGTGCCAGCAGTTTAGGGACTAGCGCCGGGGAGCTGTTTTTT CASSLGTSAGELFF NA TRBD2 TRBJ2-2 TRBV27 14
TGTGCCAGCAGCGGGACTAGCGGGAGCCGGCCCTACGAGCAGTACTTC CASSGTSGSRPYEQYF NA TRBD2 TRBJ2-7 TRBV25-1 16
TGTGCCAGCCAGCCAGCGACTAGCGGGACCTTAGAGACCCAGTACTTC CASQPATSGTLETQYF NA TRBD2 TRBJ2-5 TRBV5-6 16
TGTGCCAGTAGTATAGATTTGGAGACTGGAAACACCATATATTTT CASSIDLETGNTIYF NA NA TRBJ1-3 TRBV19 15
TGTGCCAGCAGTGACAACAGGGGGGACACCGGGGAGCTGTTTTTT CASSDNRGDTGELFF medium-sized TRBD1 TRBJ2-2 TRBV6-4 15
TGTGCCAGCAGCCAACGGGACTTAACCTACGAGCAGTACTTC CASSQRDLTYEQYF NA NA TRBJ2-7 TRBV5-4 14
TGCGCCAGCAGCTTGCAGGTTGGGAGAATGAACACTGAAGCTTTCTTT CASSLQVGRMNTEAFF NA NA TRBJ1-1 TRBV5-1 16
TGTGCCAGCAGTTACTCGGGGCGCGGAATTTACAATGAGCAGTTCTTC CASSYSGRGIYNEQFF NA NA TRBJ2-1 TRBV6-5 16
TGTGCCAGTAGTGTTGACAGGGGTGGACCCCATGGCTACACCTTC CASSVDRGGPHGYTF once TRBD1 TRBJ1-2 TRBV19 15
TGTGCCAGCAGTTCGACTAGCGGATCCTACGAGCAGTACTTC CASSSTSGSYEQYF NA TRBD2 TRBJ2-7 TRBV2 14
TGTGCCAGCAGTTACTCGAGAGAATCTAACTATGGCTACACCTTC CASSYSRESNYGYTF NA NA TRBJ1-2 TRBV6-5 15
TGTGCCAGCAGTGAATGGACTAGCGGGGGGACGGATACGCAGTATTTT CASSEWTSGGTDTQYF NA TRBD2 TRBJ2-3 TRBV6-1 16